Below, one TCR beta chain is given with its context. Its antigen is not known. The data belong to a study of T cell responses to AZD1222 COVID-19 vaccine. Study-wide points: Clonal diversity was possibly underestimated, and the donors were mostly white British, with more females. Regions left unmutated in variants are reportedly the target of nearly half of spike-specific TCRs. Repertoires were sampled only after the peak T cell response. CD4 TCRs covered the whole spike, strongest at regions 160-218 and 743-854.

The CDR3 has 14 amino acids. V dropped 6 bases and J dropped 2 bases, with 13 bases sitting between them. Germline loops: CDR1 SGHAT, CDR2 FQNNGV. Only in-frame clones appear in the TCRdb table, and some are missing; sequencing was by immunoSEQ multiplex PCR. The sample shows some 150,000 clones, around 88% of them seen only once. The sequence was collected from an adult in good health. This sequence joins TRBV11-2 and TRBJ2-5, with D perhaps TRBD1 (6 bases). The specimen was peripheral blood, collected on day 0 of AZD1222 vaccination. The CDR3 DNA follows: TGTGCCAGCAGAAAGGGGACATCGCAAGAGACCCAGTACTTC. Amino acids: CASRKGTSQETQYF.